This record concerns one T cell receptor beta chain sequence. Which antigen it targets is not known. Per-base quality was not reported, and no clone a single base away is much larger than it. The sample has other DNA sequences that encode this CDR3 too. The CDR3 covers 13 residues, taking in both the cysteine and the phenylalanine. Only the CDR3 part of the read is kept: 39 bases, read in frame from the first base. V is shortened by 0 bases, J by 3 bases, and the region joining them spans 6 bases. The germline V gene gives CDR1 as MGHRA and CDR2 as YSYEKL. This entry is derived from a study of CD8+ T cells in alopecia areata (dated by TCRdb to the late 2010s). Looking at the study overall: Treated patients were enrolled in an open-label pilot trial of oral tofacitinib at 5 to 10 mg twice daily for moderate-to-severe alopecia areata. Tofacitinib was given for 6 to 18 months, followed by 6 months of follow-up off drug to assess delayed response and recurrence. For the treated patients, the SALT score, which quantifies what percentage of scalp surface area is affected, served as the measure of disease severity. In both human patients and the C3H/HeJ mouse model, the study applied high-throughput TCRbeta sequencing to look at T cell clonal expansion in alopecia areata. Scalp tissue and sorted CD4+ and CD8+ peripheral blood T cells from patchy and totalis/universalis alopecia areata patients and from healthy controls were covered by human TCRbeta sequencing. Tofacitinib-treated patients had biopsies at baseline and at 4 and 24 weeks of treatment, with a later scalp biopsy in several patients. Scalp clonality was compared across normal scalp (n=4), patchy alopecia areata scalp (n=8), and alopecia totalis/universalis scalp (n=8). RNA came from the PAXgene miRNA kit for fixed scalp, the miRNeasy kit for PBMCs, and the RNeasy kit for mouse skin. Amplification of TCRbeta CDR3 regions was done by immunoSEQ multiplex PCR using 35 Vbeta forward primers and 13 Jbeta reverse primers.

What the work shows at the level of the full study, not this receptor alone: Unlike mouse skin, which is dominated by gammadelta T cells, normal human skin has resident alphabeta T cells that are also sequenced, and this complicates analysis of the scalp TCR repertoire. Tofacitinib significantly lowered scalp clonality and the number of expanded CD8+ clones among the top 100 scalp clones. Compared with normal scalp, lesional scalp, particularly in alopecia totalis/universalis, had higher clonality and more expanded CD8+ clones, which suggests antigenic drive. The treated cohort was small, with a single nonresponder, so links between baseline CD8+ expansion and response need larger studies. During tofacitinib treatment, many expanded lesional clones stuck around in both scalp and blood, and this persistence may partly explain why relapse happens after treatment is stopped. Shared TCR sequences between patients were less evident than in mice, which may be partly attributable to HLA diversity in the patient population.

The method behind the library was the immunoSEQ multiplex PCR assay. RNA was extracted from all samples and reverse transcribed into cDNA as template for TCR sequencing. First-strand cDNA was synthesized with SuperScript III using a 2:1 mix of oligo-dT and random hexamers. A synthetic immune receptor repertoire was used to gauge amplification bias, and whatever bias remained was removed computationally. Regarding the original processing steps: After raw reads were preprocessed to remove errors, the CDR3 was defined following IMGT conventions as running from the conserved cysteine to phenylalanine. To get clonality, Shannon entropy was normalized by log2 of the number of productive unique TCRs and the result was subtracted from 1. Whether scalp clones were CD4 or CD8 was inferred by matching scalp TCRbeta sequences against CD4 and CD8 repertoires sorted from blood. Sourced from immuneACCESS, this table was stored by TCRdb with only in-frame sequences that have V and J called. A share of the clones is absent; for the studies checked, an unresolved V gene accounts for under half, and the remainder has no known explanation. The V and J calls and the clone size are those of that table, but D and trimming were determined from the DNA. The sample contains around 200,000 clones, around half of them found a single time. The ten largest clones represent 10% to 13% of the sample.

Sample time point, as interpreted from the label and publication: about 25 weeks on oral tofacitinib. Sample treatment or condition, as interpreted from the label and publication: oral pan-JAK inhibitor, 5-10 mg twice daily. From alopecia areata patients, peripheral blood was collected along with lesional scalp punch biopsies. PBMCs were separated by density centrifugation and stained for CD3, CD4 and CD8, after which CD4+ and CD8+ T cells were sorted on a FACSAria. The source of this sequence is a human donor with alopecia areata. This material consisted of CD8+ T cells sorted from blood, taken at week 24, from a patient treated with tofacitinib. The chain couples TRBV4-1 to TRBJ2-7, with the D gene not clear enough to name. The CDR3 region: CASSQDLGYEQYF. The nucleotides are TGCGCCAGCAGCCAAGATCTTGGCTACGAGCAGTACTTC.